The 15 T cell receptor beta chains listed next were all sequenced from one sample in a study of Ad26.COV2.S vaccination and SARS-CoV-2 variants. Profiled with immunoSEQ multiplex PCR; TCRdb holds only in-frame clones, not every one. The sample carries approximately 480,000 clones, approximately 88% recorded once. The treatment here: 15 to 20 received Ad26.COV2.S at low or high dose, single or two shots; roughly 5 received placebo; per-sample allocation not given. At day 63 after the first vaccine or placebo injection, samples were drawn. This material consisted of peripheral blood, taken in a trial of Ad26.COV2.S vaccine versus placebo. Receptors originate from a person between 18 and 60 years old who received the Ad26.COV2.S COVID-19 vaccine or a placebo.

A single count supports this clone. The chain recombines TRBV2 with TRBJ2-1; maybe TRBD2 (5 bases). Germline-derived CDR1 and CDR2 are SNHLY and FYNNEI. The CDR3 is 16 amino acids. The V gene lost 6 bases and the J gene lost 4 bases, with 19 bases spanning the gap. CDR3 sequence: CASRPPRSGYYNEQFF. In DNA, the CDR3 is TGTGCCAGCAGACCCCCGAGGAGCGGCTATTACAATGAGCAGTTCTTC.

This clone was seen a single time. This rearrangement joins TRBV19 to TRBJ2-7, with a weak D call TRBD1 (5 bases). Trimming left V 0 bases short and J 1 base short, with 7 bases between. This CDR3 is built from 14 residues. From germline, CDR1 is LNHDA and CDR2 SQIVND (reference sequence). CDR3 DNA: TGTGCCAGTAGTATAGATCAGGGTTCCTACGAGCAGTACTTC. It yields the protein CASSIDQGSYEQYF.

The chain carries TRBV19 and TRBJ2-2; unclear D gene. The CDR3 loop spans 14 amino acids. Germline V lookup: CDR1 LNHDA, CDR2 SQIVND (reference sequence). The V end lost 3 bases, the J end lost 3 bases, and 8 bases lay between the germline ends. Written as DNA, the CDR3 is TGTGCCAGTAGTATCGCGCCAGACACCGGGGAGCTGTTTTTT. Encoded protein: CASSIAPDTGELFF.

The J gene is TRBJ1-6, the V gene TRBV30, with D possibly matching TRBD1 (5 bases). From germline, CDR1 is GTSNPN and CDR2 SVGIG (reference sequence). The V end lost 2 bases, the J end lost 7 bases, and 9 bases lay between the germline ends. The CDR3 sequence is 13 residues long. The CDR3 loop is CAWSLGENSPLHF. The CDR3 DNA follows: TGTGCCTGGAGTTTGGGGGAAAATTCACCCCTCCACTTT.

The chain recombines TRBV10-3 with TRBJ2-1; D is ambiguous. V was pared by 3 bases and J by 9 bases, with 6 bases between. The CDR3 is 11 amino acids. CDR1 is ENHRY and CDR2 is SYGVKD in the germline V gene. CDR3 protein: CAISDPGEQFF. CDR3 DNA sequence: TGTGCCATCAGTGACCCGGGTGAGCAGTTCTTC.

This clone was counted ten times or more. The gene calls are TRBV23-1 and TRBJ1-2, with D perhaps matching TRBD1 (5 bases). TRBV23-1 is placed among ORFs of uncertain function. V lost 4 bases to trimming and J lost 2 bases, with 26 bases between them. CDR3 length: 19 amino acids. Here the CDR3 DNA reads TGCGCCAGCAGTCTTAACTCAGGGAACAATACCAAAAAAAACTATGGCTACACCTTC. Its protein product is CASSLNSGNNTKKNYGYTF.

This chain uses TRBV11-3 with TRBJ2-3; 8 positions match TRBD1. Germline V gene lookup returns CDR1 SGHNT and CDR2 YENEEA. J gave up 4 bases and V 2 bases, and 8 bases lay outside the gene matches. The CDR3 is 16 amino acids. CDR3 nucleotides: TGTGCCAGCAGCTTATATGGCCAGGGGGCGGCAGATACGCAGTATTTT. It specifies CASSLYGQGAADTQYF.

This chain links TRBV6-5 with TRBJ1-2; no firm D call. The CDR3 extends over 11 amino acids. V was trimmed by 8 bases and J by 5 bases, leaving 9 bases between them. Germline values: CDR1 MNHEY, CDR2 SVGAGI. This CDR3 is CASEPKYGYTF. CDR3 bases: TGTGCCAGCGAACCCAAGTATGGCTACACCTTC.

CDR3 region: CSASVDRVNQPQHF. In DNA form, the CDR3 reads TGCAGTGCTAGTGTGGACAGGGTCAATCAGCCCCAGCATTTT. The V call is TRBV20-1, the J call TRBJ1-5, with 8 bases that match TRBD1. J gave up 3 bases and V 3 bases, and 4 bases lay outside the gene matches. The germline V gene encodes CDR1 DFQATT and CDR2 SNEGSKA (reference sequence). The CDR3 runs to 14 residues.

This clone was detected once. CDR3 in DNA: TGTGCCAGCAGATCGGGACAGGGGGGCACTGAAGCTTTCTTT. Protein: CASRSGQGGTEAFF. V is TRBV5-4 and J is TRBJ1-1; 11 nucleotides match TRBD1. The V segment lost 5 bases and the J segment 4 bases; nucleotides outside the gene matches: 4. This CDR3 comprises 14 residues. Germline V CDR1 and CDR2: SGHNT, YYREEE (reference sequence).

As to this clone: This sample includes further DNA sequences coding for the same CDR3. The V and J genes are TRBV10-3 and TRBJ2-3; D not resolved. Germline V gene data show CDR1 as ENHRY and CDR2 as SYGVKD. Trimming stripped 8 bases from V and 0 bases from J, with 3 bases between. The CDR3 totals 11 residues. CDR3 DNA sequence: TGTGCCATCGCTAGCACAGATACGCAGTATTTT. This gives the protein CAIASTDTQYF.

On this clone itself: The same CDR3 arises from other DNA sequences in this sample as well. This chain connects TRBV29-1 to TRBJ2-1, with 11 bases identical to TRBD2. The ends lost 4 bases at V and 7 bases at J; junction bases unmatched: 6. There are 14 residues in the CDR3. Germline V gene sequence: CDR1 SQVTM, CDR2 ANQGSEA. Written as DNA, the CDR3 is TGCAGCGTTGGAGGGCTAGCGGGAGGAAATGAGCAGTTCTTC. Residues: CSVGGLAGGNEQFF.

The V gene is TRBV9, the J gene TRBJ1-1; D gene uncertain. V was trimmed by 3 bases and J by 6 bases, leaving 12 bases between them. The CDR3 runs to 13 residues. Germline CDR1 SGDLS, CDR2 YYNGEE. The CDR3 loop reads CASSARFGSEAFF. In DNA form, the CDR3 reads TGTGCCAGCAGCGCTAGGTTCGGATCTGAAGCTTTCTTT.

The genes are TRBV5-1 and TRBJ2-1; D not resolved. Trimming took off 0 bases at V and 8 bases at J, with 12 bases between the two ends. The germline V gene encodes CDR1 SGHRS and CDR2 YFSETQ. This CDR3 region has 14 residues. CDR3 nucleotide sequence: TGCGCCAGCAGCTTGGGGCCGCTTAGGTATGAGCAGTTCTTC. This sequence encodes CASSLGPLRYEQFF.

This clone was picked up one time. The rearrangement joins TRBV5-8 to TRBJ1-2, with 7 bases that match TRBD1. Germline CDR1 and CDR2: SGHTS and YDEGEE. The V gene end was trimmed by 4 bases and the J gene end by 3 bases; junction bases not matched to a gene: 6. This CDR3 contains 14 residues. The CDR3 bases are TGTGCCAGCAGCACATGGGACAGTGACTATGGCTACACCTTC. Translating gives CASSTWDSDYGYTF.